The following is a T cell receptor (beta chain) sequence with its context. What it binds is unknown. Some 34,000 genome equivalents of blood DNA were amplified for TRB. One tube held mixed TRB-A and TRB-B primer pools for touch-down PCR. With the multiplex PCR reads reprocessed, TCRdb shows one record per CDR3 protein and no DNA. The listing records about 8,400 distinct CDR3 sequences. These data are taken from a study of T cell clusters in autoimmune cytopenias. General observations from the study: No cluster-lack signature appeared between secondary cytopenia and chronic lymphocytic leukemia patients, apparently due to lymphoma masking.

The CDR3 extends over 13 amino acids. Germline loops: CDR1 MNHNS, CDR2 SASEGT. The material sequenced was peripheral blood. V is TRBV6-1 and J is TRBJ2-7. The TCR was taken from a human donor with an autoimmune cytopenia or autoimmune hepatitis (not recorded which). CDR3: CASRVIGLYEQYF.